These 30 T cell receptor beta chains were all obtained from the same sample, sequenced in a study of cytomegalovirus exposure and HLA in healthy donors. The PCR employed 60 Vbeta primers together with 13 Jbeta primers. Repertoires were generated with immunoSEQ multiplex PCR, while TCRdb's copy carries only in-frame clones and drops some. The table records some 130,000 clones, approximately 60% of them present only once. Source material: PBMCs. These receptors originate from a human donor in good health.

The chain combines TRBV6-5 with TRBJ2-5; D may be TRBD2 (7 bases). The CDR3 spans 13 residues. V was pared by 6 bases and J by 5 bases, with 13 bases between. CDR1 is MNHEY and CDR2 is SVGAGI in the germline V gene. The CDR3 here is CASSGRGGETQYF. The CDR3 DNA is TGTGCCAGCAGCGGCAGGGGAGGGGAGACCCAGTACTTC.

CDR3 sequence reads: CASSEPGVTDEQFF. The DNA for the CDR3 is TGTGCCAGCAGTGAACCGGGAGTTACCGATGAGCAGTTCTTC. J is TRBJ2-1 and V is TRBV25-1; tentative D call: TRBD2 (6 bases). V lost 2 bases to trimming and J lost 8 bases, with 13 bases between them. This CDR3 region has 14 residues. Germline V lookup: CDR1 MGHDK, CDR2 SYGVNS.

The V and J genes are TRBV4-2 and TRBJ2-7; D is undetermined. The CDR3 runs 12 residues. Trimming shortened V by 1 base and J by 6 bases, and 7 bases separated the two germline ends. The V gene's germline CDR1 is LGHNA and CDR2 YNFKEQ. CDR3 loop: CASSQVGGEQYF. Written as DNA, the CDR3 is TGTGCCAGCAGCCAAGTAGGCGGCGAGCAGTACTTC.

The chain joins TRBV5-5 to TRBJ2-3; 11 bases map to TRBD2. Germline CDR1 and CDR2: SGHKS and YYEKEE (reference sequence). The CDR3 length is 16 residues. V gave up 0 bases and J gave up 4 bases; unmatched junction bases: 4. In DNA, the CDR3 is TGTGCCAGCAGCTTGGTCCTAGCGGGAGGACCAGATACGCAGTATTTT. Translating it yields CASSLVLAGGPDTQYF. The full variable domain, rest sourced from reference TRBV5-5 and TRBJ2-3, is DAGVTQSPTHLIKTRGQQVTLRCSPISGHKSVSWYQQVLGQGPQFIFQYYEKEERGRGNFPDRFSARQFPNYSSELNVNALLLGDSALYLCASSLVLAGGPDTQYFGPGTRLTVL.

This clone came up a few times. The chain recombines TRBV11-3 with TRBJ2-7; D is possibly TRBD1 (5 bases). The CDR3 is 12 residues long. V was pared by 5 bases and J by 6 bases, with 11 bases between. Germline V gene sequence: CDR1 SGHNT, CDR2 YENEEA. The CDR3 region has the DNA TGTGCCAGCAGCCCCCCAGGGTCCGAGCAGTACTTC. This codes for CASSPPGSEQYF.

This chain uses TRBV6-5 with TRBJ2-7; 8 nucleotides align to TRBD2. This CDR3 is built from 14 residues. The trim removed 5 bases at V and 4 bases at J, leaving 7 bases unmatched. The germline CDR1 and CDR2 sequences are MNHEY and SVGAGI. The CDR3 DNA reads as TGTGCCAGCAGTCGAGCGGGAGTAGGATACGAGCAGTACTTC. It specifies CASSRAGVGYEQYF.

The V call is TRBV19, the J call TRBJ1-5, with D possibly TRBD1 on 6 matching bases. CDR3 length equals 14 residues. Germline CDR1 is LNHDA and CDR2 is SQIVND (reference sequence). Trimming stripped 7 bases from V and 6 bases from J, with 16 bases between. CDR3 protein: CASTRDTSGQPQHF. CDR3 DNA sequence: TGTGCCAGTACCAGGGACACCAGCGGTCAGCCCCAGCATTTT.

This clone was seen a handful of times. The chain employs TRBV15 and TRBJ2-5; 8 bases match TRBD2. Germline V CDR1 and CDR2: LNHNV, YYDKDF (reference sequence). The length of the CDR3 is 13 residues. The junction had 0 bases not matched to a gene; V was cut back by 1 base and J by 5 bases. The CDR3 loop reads CATSRAGGETQYF. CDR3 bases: TGTGCCACCAGCAGAGCGGGGGGGGAGACCCAGTACTTC.

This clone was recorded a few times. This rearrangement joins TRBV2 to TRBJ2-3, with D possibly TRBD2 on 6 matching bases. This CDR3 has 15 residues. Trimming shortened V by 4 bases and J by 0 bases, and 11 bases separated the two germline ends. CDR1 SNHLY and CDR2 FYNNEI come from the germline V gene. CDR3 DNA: TGTGCCAGCAGTGGAAGACTAGAGAGCACAGATACGCAGTATTTT. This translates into CASSGRLESTDTQYF.

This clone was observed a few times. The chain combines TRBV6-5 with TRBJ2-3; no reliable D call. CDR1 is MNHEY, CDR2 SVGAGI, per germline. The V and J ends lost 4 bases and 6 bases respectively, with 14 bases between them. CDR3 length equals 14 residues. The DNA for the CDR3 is TGTGCCAGCAGTTTCCGCGACTCGCGGGATACGCAGTATTTT. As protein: CASSFRDSRDTQYF.

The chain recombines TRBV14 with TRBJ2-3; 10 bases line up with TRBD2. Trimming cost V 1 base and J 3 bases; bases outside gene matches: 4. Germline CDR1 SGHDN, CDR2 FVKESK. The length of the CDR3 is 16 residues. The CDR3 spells CASSQGPGLATDTQYF. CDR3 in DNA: TGTGCCAGCAGCCAAGGACCGGGACTAGCGACAGATACGCAGTATTTT.

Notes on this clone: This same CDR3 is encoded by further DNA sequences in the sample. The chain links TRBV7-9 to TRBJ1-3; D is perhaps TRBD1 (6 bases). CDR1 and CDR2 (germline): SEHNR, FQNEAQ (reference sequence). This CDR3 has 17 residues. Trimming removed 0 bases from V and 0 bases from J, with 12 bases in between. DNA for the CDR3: TGTGCCAGCAGCTTAGCCCCACCCAGGGGCTCTGGAAACACCATATATTTT. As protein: CASSLAPPRGSGNTIYF.

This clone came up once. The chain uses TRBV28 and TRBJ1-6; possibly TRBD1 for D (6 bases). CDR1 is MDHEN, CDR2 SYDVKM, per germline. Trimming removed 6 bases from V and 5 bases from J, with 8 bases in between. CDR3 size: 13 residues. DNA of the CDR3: TGTGCCAGCAGACAGGGTAATAATTCACCCCTCCACTTT. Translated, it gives CASRQGNNSPLHF.

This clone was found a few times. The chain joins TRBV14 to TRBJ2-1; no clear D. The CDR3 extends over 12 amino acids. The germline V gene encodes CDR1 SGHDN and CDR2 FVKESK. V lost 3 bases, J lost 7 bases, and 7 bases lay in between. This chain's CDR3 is CASSQVGNEQFF. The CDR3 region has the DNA TGTGCCAGCAGCCAGGTCGGTAATGAGCAGTTCTTC. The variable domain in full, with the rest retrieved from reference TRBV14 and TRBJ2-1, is EAGVTQFPSHSVIEKGQTVTLRCDPISGHDNLYWYRRVMGKEIKFLLHFVKESKQDESGMPNNRFLAERTGGTYSTLKVQPAELEDSGVYFCASSQVGNEQFFGPGTRLTVL.

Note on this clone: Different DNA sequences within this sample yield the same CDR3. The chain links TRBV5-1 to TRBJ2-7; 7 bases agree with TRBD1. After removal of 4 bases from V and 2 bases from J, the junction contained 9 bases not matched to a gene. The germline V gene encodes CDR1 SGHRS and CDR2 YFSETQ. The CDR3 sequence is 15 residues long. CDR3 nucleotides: TGCGCCAGCAGCCCAAGACAGGGTACGGCCTACGAGCAGTACTTC. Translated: CASSPRQGTAYEQYF.

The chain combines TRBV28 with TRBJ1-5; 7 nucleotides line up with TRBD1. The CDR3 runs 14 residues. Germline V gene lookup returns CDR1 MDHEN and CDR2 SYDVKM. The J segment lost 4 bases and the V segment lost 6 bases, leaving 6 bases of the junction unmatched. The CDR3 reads CASRRTGSNQPQHF. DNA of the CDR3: TGTGCCAGCAGGCGGACAGGCTCTAATCAGCCCCAGCATTTT.

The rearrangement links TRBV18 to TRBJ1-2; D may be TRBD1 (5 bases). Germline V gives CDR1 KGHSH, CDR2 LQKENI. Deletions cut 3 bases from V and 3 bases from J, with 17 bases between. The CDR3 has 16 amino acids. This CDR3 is CASSPRQLLVDYGYTF. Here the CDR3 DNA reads TGTGCCAGCTCACCCCGACAGCTTTTGGTCGACTATGGCTACACCTTC.

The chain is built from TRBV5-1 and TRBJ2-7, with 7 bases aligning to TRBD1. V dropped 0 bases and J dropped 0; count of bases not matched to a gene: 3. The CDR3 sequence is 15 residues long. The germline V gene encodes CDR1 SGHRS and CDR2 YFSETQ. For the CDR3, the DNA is TGCGCCAGCAGCTTGGATTCAGGGGGCTCCTACGAGCAGTACTTC. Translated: CASSLDSGGSYEQYF.

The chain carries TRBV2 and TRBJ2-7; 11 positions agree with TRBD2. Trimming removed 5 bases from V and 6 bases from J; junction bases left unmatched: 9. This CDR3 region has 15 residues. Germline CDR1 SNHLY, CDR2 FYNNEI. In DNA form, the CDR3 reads TGTGCCAGCAGTCCTCAGACTAGCGGGGTAGCCGAGCAGTACTTC. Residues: CASSPQTSGVAEQYF.

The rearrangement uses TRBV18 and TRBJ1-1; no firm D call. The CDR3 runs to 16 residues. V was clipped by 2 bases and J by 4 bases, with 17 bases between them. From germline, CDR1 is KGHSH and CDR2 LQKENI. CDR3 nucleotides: TGTGCCAGCTCACCAACGAACGGGGTCATGGGCACTGAAGCTTTCTTT. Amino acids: CASSPTNGVMGTEAFF.

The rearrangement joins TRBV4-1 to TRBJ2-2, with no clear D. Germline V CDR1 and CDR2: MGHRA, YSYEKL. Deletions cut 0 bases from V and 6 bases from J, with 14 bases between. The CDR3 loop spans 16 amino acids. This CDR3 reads CASSQDVIAAAGELFF. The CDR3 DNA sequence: TGCGCCAGCAGCCAAGACGTCATAGCTGCCGCCGGGGAGCTGTTTTTT.

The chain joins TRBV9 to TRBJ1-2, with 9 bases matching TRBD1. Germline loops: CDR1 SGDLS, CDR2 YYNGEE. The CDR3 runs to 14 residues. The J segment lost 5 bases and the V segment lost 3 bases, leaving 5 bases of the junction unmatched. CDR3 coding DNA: TGTGCCAGCAGCGCCCAACAGGGGGCGTATGGCTACACCTTC. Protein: CASSAQQGAYGYTF.

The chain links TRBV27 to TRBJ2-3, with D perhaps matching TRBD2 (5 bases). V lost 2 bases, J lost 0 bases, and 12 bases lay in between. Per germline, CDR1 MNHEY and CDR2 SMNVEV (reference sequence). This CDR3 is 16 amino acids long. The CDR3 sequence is CASSLRWRASTDTQYF. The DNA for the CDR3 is TGTGCCAGCAGTTTAAGGTGGCGGGCAAGCACAGATACGCAGTATTTT.

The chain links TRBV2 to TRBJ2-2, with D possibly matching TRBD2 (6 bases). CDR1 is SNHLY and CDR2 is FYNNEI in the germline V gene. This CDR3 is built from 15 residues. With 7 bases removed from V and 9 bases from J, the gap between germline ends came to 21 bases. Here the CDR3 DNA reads TGTGCCAGCACTCAGGCGGGCGGGGCCTACCGGGAGCTGTTTTTT. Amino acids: CASTQAGGAYRELFF.

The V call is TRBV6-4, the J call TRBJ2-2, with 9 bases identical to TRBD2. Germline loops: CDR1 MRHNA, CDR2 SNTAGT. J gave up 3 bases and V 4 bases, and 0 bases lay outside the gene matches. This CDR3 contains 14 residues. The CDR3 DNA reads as TGTGCCAGCAGTGGACTAGCGGACACCGGGGAGCTGTTTTTT. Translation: CASSGLADTGELFF.

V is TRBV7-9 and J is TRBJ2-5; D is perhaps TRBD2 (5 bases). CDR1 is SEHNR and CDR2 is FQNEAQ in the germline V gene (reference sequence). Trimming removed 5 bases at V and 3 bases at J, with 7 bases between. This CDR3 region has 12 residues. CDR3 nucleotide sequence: TGTGCCAGCAGCCTACTAGAAGAGACCCAGTACTTC. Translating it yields CASSLLEETQYF. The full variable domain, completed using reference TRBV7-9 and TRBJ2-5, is DTGVSQNPRHKITKRGQNVTFRCDPISEHNRLYWYRQTLGQGPEFLTYFQNEAQLEKSRLLSDRFSAERPKGSFSTLEIQRTEQGDSAMYLCASSLLEETQYFGPGTRLLVL.

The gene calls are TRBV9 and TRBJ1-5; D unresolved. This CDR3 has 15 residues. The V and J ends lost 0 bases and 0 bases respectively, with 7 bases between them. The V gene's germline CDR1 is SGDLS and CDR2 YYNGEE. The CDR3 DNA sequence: TGTGCCAGCAGCGTAGGGCCCGCTAGCAATCAGCCCCAGCATTTT. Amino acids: CASSVGPASNQPQHF.

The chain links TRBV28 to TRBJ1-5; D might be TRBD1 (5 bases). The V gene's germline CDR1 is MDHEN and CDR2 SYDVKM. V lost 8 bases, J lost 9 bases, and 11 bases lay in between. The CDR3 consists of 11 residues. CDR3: CASAPGVPQHF. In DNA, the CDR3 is TGTGCCAGCGCCCCGGGGGTGCCCCAGCATTTT.

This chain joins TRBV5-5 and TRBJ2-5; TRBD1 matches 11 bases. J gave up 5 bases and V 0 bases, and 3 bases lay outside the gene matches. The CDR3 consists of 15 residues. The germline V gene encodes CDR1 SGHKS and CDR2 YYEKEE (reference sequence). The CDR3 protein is CASSLGTGGGETQYF. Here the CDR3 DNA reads TGTGCCAGCAGCTTGGGGACAGGGGGCGGTGAGACCCAGTACTTC.

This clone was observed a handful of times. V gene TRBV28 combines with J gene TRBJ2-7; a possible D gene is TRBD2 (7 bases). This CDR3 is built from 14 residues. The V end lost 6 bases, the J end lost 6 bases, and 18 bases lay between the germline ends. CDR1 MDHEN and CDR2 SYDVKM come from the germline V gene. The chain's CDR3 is CASRGVGGGSEQYF. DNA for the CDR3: TGTGCCAGCAGGGGGGTTGGGGGGGGCAGCGAGCAGTACTTC.